A single sample is the source of the 13 T cell receptor beta chains below, sequenced in a study of blood T cell repertoires in COVID-19. Assay used: immunoSEQ multiplex PCR; TCRdb lists only in-frame clones, some missing. The sample shows 250,000 or so clones, nearly 90% of them seen only once. The sample taken for sequencing was PBMCs or T cells enriched from blood (not recorded which). All receptors derive from a man aged 30 to 39 who had recovered from COVID-19.

The CDR3 loop reads CASSSMRVGLGGYTF. For the CDR3, the DNA is TGCGCCAGCAGCTCCATGAGGGTCGGCTTGGGGGGCTACACCTTC. The V and J genes are TRBV5-1 and TRBJ1-2; D gene ambiguous. V lost 3 bases to trimming and J lost 8 bases, with 20 bases between them. Germline V gene sequence: CDR1 SGHRS, CDR2 YFSETQ. The CDR3 spans 15 residues.

This clone was detected once. The chain employs TRBV9 and TRBJ1-6, with D perhaps TRBD1 (5 bases). The CDR3 runs to 15 residues. Germline CDR1 is SGDLS and CDR2 is YYNGEE. V lost 6 bases and J lost 2, with 12 bases in between. CDR3 protein: CASTSSDTYNSPLHF. Here the CDR3 DNA reads TGTGCCAGCACCTCATCGGACACCTATAATTCACCCCTCCACTTT.

This clone occurred once. The chain is built from TRBV25-1 and TRBJ2-5; D perhaps matches TRBD2 (5 bases). Trimming stripped 7 bases from V and 0 bases from J, with 12 bases between. Germline-derived CDR1 and CDR2 are MGHDK and SYGVNS. The CDR3 runs to 14 residues. The CDR3: CASTYGGNQETQYF. The CDR3 bases are TGTGCCAGCACGTATGGAGGTAACCAAGAGACCCAGTACTTC.

In this sample, this clone turned up a few times. The chain joins TRBV6-5 to TRBJ2-7; TRBD1 might be the D (5 bases). The length of the CDR3 is 16 residues. V was shortened by 0 bases and J by 0 bases, with 12 bases between the two germline ends. The germline CDR1 and CDR2 sequences are MNHEY and SVGAGI. The CDR3 DNA reads TGTGCCAGCAGTTACTCAGCCCAGGGAACCTCCTACGAGCAGTACTTC. It codes for CASSYSAQGTSYEQYF.

V is TRBV7-9 and J is TRBJ2-4; 7 bases agree with TRBD2. Germline loops: CDR1 SEHNR, CDR2 FQNEAQ (reference sequence). V dropped 7 bases and J dropped 8; count of bases not matched to a gene: 5. CDR3 length: 12 residues. DNA of the CDR3: TGTGCCAGCACCCTTCGGGGGGACATTCAGTACTTC. This translates into CASTLRGDIQYF.

The chain links TRBV29-1 to TRBJ1-1, with 9 bases identical to TRBD1. Losses at the gene ends were 4 bases for V and 8 bases for J; bases not matched to a gene: 11. The CDR3 covers 14 residues. The germline V gene has CDR1 SQVTM and CDR2 ANQGSEA. The CDR3 sequence is CSVVILLGTGEAFF. The CDR3 region has the DNA TGCAGCGTTGTTATCCTTCTTGGGACAGGGGAAGCTTTCTTT.

V usage is TRBV11-2 and J usage is TRBJ1-4; D gene unclear. Germline loops: CDR1 SGHAT, CDR2 FQNNGV. Trimming stripped 4 bases from V and 1 base from J, with 13 bases between. CDR3 size: 16 residues. Here the CDR3 DNA reads TGTGCCAGCAGCTCCCGTAGAGGAGGAACTAATGAAAAACTGTTTTTT. It is translated as CASSSRRGGTNEKLFF.

V gene TRBV19 combines with J gene TRBJ2-3, with D perhaps matching TRBD2 (6 bases). Trimming pared 7 bases from V and 1 base from J, leaving 12 bases between. The length of the CDR3 is 14 residues. Germline V gives CDR1 LNHDA, CDR2 SQIVND (reference sequence). CDR3 in DNA: TGTGCCAGTATCCCCCCGGGAGGCACAGATACGCAGTATTTT. Protein sequence: CASIPPGGTDTQYF.

The CDR3 DNA reads as TGTGCCAGCATGCGGGGATCCCCTTCCTATGGCTACACCTTC. It yields the protein CASMRGSPSYGYTF. The chain carries TRBV6-5 and TRBJ1-2; D remains ambiguous. CDR3 length: 14 amino acids. V was cut by 7 bases and J by 4 bases, with 16 bases left in between. The germline gives CDR1 MNHEY, CDR2 SVGAGI.

V usage is TRBV18 and J usage is TRBJ1-4; D not certain. The V end lost 6 bases, the J end lost 3 bases, and 17 bases lay between the germline ends. The CDR3 consists of 16 residues. Germline-derived CDR1 and CDR2 are KGHSH and LQKENI. In DNA form, the CDR3 reads TGTGCCAGCTCCACAAACTACCAAGGCTCTAATGAAAAACTGTTTTTT. It yields the protein CASSTNYQGSNEKLFF.

The chain links TRBV2 to TRBJ1-2; the D is unclear. Germline V gene data show CDR1 as SNHLY and CDR2 as FYNNEI. The CDR3 has 14 residues. The ends were cut back, 6 bases at V and 5 bases at J, with 16 bases in the middle. The CDR3 is CASRPRQVAYGYTF. The CDR3 DNA reads as TGTGCCAGCAGGCCCCGCCAGGTGGCGTATGGCTACACCTTC.

The CDR3: CASQNRVSGNTIYF. Here the CDR3 DNA reads TGTGCCAGCCAAAACAGGGTATCTGGAAACACCATATATTTT. The chain has TRBV19 and TRBJ1-3; TRBD1 is a possible D gene (6 bases). Trimming shortened V by 9 bases and J by 1 base, and 13 bases separated the two germline ends. Germline-derived CDR1 and CDR2 are LNHDA and SQIVND (reference sequence). The CDR3 extends over 14 amino acids.

The chain links TRBV24-1 to TRBJ2-7; possible D gene TRBD1, 5 bases. This CDR3 region has 13 residues. The V gene's germline CDR1 is KGHDR and CDR2 SFDVKD. Trimming took off 5 bases at V and 4 bases at J, with 11 bases between the two ends. The CDR3 protein is CATSGEGVYEQYF. DNA of the CDR3: TGTGCCACCAGTGGGGAAGGGGTTTACGAGCAGTACTTC.